This entry features one T cell receptor (beta chain) sequence. What it recognizes is unknown. The PCR was carried out with 60 Vbeta primers and 13 Jbeta primers. TCRdb keeps only in-frame clones here, not all; method: immunoSEQ multiplex PCR. This table lists tens of thousands of clones. These data come from a study of cytomegalovirus exposure and HLA in healthy donors. Germline CDR1 and CDR2: SEHNR and FQNEAQ (reference sequence). Trimming cost V 1 base and J 2 bases; bases outside gene matches: 0. The CDR3 runs 16 residues. General study findings and limits: Prior analysis indicated that the majority of TCR beta V segments exhibited productivity approximately 90% or approximately 30% of the time. In a later analysis, common viral pathogens appeared linked to several of the most significant clusters. Some highly shared sequence variants likely arose as a pipeline artifact. Certain indistinguishable V segments, among them TRBV6-2 and TRBV6-3, were excluded.

This TCR derives from a man aged 45-65 years in good health and CMV-seropositive. Specimen: PBMCs. The chain joins TRBV7-9 to TRBJ1-4, with 11 bases identical to TRBD1. The CDR3 DNA reads TGTGCCAGCAGCTTAGGGGACAGGGGGACTAATGAAAAACTGTTTTTT. Translated, it gives CASSLGDRGTNEKLFF.